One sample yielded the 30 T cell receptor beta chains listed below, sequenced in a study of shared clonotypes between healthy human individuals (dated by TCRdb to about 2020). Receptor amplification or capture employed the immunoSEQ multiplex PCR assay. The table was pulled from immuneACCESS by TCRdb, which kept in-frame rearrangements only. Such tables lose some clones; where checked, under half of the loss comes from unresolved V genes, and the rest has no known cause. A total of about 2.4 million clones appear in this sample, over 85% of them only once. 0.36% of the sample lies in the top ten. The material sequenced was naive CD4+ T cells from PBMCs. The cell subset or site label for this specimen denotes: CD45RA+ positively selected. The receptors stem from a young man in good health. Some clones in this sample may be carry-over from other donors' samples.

The CDR3 region is CASSFLAGGNEQFF. The CDR3 DNA follows: TGTGCCAGCAGCTTTTTAGCGGGAGGGAATGAGCAGTTCTTC. This chain connects TRBV11-3 to TRBJ2-1, with 11 bases fitting TRBD2. V was clipped by 3 bases and J by 7 bases; unmatched bases: 2. CDR3 size: 14 residues. Germline V gene data show CDR1 as SGHNT and CDR2 as YENEEA.

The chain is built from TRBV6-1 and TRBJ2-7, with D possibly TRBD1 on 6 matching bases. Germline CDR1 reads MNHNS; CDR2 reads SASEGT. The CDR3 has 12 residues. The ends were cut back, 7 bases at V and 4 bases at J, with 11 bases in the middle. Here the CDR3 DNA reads TGTGCCAGCACCTCTCAGGGGTACGAGCAGTACTTC. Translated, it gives CASTSQGYEQYF.

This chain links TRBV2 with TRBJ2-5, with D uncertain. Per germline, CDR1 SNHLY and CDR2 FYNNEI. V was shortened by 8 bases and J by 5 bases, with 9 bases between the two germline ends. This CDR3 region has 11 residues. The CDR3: CASRTSETQYF. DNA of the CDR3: TGTGCCAGCCGAACGTCTGAGACCCAGTACTTC. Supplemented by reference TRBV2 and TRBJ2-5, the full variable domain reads EPEVTQTPSHQVTQMGQEVILRCVPISNHLYFYWYRQILGQKVEFLVSFYNNEISEKSEIFDDQFSVERPDGSNFTLKIRSTKLEDSAMYFCASRTSETQYFGPGTRLLVL.

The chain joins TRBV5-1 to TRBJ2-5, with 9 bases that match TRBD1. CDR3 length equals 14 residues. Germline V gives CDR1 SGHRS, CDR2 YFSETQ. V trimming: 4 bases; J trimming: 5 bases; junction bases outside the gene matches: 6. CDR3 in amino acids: CASSGGQGWETQYF. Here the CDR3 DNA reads TGCGCCAGCAGCGGGGGACAGGGCTGGGAGACCCAGTACTTC.

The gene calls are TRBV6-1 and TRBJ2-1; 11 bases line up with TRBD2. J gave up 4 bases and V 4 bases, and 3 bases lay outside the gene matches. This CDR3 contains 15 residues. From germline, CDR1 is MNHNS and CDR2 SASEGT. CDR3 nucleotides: TGTGCCAGCAGTGCCACTAGCGGGAGTTACAATGAGCAGTTCTTC. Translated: CASSATSGSYNEQFF.

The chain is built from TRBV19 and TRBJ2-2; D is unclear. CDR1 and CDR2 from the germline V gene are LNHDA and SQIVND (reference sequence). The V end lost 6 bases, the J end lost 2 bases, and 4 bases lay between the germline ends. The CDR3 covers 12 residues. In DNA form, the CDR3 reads TGTGCCAGTAGAGCTAACACCGGGGAGCTGTTTTTT. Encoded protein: CASRANTGELFF.

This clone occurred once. The CDR3 sequence is CASSLGRTGAGDTQYF. CDR3 DNA: TGCGCCAGCAGCTTGGGGCGCACGGGAGCGGGAGATACGCAGTATTTT. The chain combines TRBV5-1 with TRBJ2-3, with D possibly matching TRBD2 (6 bases). CDR3 length equals 16 residues. Trimming took off 0 bases at V and 5 bases at J, with 16 bases between the two ends. Germline V gives CDR1 SGHRS, CDR2 YFSETQ.

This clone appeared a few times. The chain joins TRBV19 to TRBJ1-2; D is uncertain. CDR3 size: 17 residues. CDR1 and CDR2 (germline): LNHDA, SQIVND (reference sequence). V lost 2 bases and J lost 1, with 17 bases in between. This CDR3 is CASSISPQTGLNYGYTF. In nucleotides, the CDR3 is TGTGCCAGTAGTATAAGCCCTCAAACGGGCCTTAACTATGGCTACACCTTC.

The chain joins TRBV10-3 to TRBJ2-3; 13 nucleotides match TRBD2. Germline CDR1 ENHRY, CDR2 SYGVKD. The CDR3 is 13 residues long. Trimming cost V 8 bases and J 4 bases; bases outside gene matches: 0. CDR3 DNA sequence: TGTGCCATCGGACTAGCGGGAGCAGATACGCAGTATTTT. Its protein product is CAIGLAGADTQYF.

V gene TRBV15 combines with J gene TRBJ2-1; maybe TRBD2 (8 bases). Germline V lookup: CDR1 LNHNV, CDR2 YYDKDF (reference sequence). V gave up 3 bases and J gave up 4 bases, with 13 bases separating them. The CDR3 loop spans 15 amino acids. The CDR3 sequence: CATSSSGTAYNEQFF. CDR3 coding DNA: TGTGCCACCAGCAGTAGCGGGACAGCATACAATGAGCAGTTCTTC.

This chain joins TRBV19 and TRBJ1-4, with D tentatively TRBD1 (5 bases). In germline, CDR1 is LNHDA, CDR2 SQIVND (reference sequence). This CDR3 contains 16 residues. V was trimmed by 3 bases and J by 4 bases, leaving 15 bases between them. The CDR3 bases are TGTGCCAGTAGTATGATCCGGACATCCAGTAATGAAAAACTGTTTTTT. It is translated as CASSMIRTSSNEKLFF.

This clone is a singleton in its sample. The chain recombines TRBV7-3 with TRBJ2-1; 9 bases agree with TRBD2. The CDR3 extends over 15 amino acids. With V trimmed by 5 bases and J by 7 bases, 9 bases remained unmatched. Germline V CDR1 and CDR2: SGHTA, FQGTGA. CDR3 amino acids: CASSAEVAGANEQFF. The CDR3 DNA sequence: TGTGCCAGCAGCGCCGAGGTAGCGGGAGCTAATGAGCAGTTCTTC.

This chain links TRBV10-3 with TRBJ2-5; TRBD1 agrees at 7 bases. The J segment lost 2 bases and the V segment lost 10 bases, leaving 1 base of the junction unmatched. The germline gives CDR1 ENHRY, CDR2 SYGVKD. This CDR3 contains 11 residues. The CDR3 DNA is TGTGCCACGGGACAGCAAGAGACCCAGTACTTC. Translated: CATGQQETQYF.

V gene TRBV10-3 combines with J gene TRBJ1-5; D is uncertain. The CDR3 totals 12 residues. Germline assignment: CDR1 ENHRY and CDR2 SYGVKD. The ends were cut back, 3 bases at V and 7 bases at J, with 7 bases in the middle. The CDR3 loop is CAISDTGQPQHF. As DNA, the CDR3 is TGTGCCATCAGTGACACGGGGCAGCCCCAGCATTTT.

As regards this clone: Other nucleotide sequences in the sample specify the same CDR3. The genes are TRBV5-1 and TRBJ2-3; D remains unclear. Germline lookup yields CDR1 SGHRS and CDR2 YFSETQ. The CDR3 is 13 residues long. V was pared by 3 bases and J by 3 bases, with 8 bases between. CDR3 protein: CASSSGGTDTQYF. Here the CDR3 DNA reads TGCGCCAGCAGCTCGGGCGGAACAGATACGCAGTATTTT.

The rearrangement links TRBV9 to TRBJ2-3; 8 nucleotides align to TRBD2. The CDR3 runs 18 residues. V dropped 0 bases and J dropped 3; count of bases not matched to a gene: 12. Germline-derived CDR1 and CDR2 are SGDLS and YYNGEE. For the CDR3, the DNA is TGTGCCAGCAGCGTAGCGGTAGGAGCGGGAGCGGGGACAGATACGCAGTATTTT. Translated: CASSVAVGAGAGTDTQYF. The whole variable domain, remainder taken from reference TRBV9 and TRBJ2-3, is DSGVTQTPKHLITATGQRVTLRCSPRSGDLSVYWYQQSLDQGLQFLIQYYNGEERAKGNILERFSAQQFPDLHSELNLSSLELGDSALYFCASSVAVGAGAGTDTQYFGPGTRLTVL.

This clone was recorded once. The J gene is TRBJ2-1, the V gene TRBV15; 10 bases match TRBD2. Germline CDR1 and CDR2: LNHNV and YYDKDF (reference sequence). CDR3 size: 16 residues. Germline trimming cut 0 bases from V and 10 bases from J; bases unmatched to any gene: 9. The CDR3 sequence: CATSREGSGRTREQFF. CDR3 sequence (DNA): TGTGCCACCAGCAGAGAGGGTAGCGGGAGGACGCGAGAGCAGTTCTTC. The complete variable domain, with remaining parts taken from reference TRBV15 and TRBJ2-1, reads DAMVIQNPRYQVTQFGKPVTLSCSQTLNHNVMYWYQQKSSQAPKLLFHYYDKDFNNEADTPDNFQSRRPNTSFCFLDIRSPGLGDTAMYLCATSREGSGRTREQFFGPGTRLTVL.

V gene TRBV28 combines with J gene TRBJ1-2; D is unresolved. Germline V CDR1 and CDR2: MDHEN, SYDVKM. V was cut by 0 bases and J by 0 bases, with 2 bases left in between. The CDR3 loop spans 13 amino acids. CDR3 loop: CASSLWPNYGYTF. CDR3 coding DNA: TGTGCCAGCAGTTTATGGCCTAACTATGGCTACACCTTC.

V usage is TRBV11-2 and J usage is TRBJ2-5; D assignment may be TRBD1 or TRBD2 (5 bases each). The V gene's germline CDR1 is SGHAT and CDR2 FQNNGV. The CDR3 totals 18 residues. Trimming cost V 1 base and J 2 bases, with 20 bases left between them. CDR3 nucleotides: TGTGCCAGCAGCTTAGCCCGGGGCCCTCTGACGGTACAAGAGACCCAGTACTTC. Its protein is CASSLARGPLTVQETQYF. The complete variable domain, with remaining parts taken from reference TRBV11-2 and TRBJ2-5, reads EAGVAQSPRYKIIEKRQSVAFWCNPISGHATLYWYQQILGQGPKLLIQFQNNGVVDDSQLPKDRFSAERLKGVDSTLKIQPAKLEDSAVYLCASSLARGPLTVQETQYFGPGTRLLVL.

DNA of the CDR3: TGTGCCAGCAGCTCCCGGGGAGGTGAAAAACTGTTTTTT. Protein: CASSSRGGEKLFF. This chain uses TRBV7-3 with TRBJ1-4, with no clear D. V shed 4 bases and J shed 7 bases, with 10 bases lying between them. The CDR3 totals 13 residues. Per the germline V gene, CDR1 is SGHTA and CDR2 is FQGTGA.

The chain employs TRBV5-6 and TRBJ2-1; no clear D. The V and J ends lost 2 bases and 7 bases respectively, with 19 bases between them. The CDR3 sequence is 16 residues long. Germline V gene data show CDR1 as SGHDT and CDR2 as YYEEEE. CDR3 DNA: TGTGCCAGCAGCTTCGATTTATCCACTTTAGCAAATGAGCAGTTCTTC. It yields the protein CASSFDLSTLANEQFF. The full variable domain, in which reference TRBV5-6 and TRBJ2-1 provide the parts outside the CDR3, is DAGVTQSPTHLIKTRGQQVTLRCSPKSGHDTVSWYQQALGQGPQFIFQYYEEEERQRGNFPDRFSGHQFPNYSSELNVNALLLGDSALYLCASSFDLSTLANEQFFGPGTRLTVL.

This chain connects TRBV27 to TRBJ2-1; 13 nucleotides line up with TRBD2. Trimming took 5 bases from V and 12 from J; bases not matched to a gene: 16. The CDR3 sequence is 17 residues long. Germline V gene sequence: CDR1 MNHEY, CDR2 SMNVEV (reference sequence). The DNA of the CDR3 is TGTGCCAGCAGTCCAGGGACTAGCGGGAAGACTTACGGGGTGCAGTTCTTC. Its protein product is CASSPGTSGKTYGVQFF.

This CDR3 reads CSVWWGGNTEAFF. As DNA, the CDR3 is TGCAGCGTCTGGTGGGGGGGGAACACTGAAGCTTTCTTT. The chain couples TRBV29-1 to TRBJ1-1, with D maybe TRBD1 (5 bases). This CDR3 contains 13 residues. The V end lost 6 bases, the J end lost 1 base, and 12 bases lay between the germline ends. Germline V lookup: CDR1 SQVTM, CDR2 ANQGSEA.

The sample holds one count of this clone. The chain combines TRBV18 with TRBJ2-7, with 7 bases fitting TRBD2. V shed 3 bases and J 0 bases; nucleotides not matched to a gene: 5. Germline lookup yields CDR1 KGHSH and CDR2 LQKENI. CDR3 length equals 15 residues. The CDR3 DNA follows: TGTGCCAGCTCACCGGGGAGGGGAGTCTCCTACGAGCAGTACTTC. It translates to CASSPGRGVSYEQYF.

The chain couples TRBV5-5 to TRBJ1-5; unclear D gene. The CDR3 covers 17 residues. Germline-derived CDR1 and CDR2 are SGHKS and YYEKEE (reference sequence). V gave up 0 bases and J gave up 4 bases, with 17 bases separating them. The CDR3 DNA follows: TGTGCCAGCAGCTTGGGAGAGGGAACTATGAAAAATCAGCCCCAGCATTTT. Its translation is CASSLGEGTMKNQPQHF.

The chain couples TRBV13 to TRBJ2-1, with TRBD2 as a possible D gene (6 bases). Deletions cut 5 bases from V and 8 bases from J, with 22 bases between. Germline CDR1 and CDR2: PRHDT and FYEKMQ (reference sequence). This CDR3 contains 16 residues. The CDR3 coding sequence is TGTGCCAGCAGCCACCGACTAGTCCATTTTGCCCATGAGCAGTTCTTC. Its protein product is CASSHRLVHFAHEQFF. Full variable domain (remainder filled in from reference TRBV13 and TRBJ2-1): AAGVIQSPRHLIKEKRETATLKCYPIPRHDTVYWYQQGPGQDPQFLISFYEKMQSDKGSIPDRFSAQQFSDYHSELNMSSLELGDSALYFCASSHRLVHFAHEQFFGPGTRLTVL.

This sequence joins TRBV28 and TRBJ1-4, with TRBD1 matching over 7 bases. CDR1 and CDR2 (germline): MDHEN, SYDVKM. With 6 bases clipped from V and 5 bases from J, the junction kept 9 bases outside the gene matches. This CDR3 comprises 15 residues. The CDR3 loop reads CASSFRGQRNEKLFF. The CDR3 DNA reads TGTGCCAGCAGCTTTAGGGGACAGAGAAATGAAAAACTGTTTTTT.

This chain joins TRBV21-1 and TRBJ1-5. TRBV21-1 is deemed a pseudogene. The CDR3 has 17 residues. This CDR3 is CASSKVLREESNQPQHF. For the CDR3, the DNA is TGTGCCAGCAGCAAAGTGTTGAGGGAAGAGAGCAATCAGCCCCAGCATTTT.

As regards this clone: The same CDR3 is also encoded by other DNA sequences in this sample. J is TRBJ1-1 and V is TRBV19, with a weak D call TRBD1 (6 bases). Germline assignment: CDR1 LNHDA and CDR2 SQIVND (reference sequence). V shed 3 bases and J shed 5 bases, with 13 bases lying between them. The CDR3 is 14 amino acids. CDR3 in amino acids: CASSILGQGTEAFF. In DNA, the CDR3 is TGTGCCAGTAGTATCCTGGGGCAGGGGACTGAAGCTTTCTTT. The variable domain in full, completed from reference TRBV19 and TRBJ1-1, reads DGGITQSPKYLFRKEGQNVTLSCEQNLNHDAMYWYRQDPGQGLRLIYYSQIVNDFQKGDIAEGYSVSREKKESFPLTVTSAQKNPTAFYLCASSILGQGTEAFFGQGTRLTVV.

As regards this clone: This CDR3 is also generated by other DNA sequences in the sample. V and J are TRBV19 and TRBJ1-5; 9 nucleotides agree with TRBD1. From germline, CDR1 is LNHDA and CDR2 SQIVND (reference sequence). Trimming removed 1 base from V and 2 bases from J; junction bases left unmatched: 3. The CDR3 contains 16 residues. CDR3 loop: CASSIGRTGGNQPQHF. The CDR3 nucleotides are TGTGCCAGTAGTATAGGACGGACAGGGGGCAATCAGCCCCAGCATTTT.